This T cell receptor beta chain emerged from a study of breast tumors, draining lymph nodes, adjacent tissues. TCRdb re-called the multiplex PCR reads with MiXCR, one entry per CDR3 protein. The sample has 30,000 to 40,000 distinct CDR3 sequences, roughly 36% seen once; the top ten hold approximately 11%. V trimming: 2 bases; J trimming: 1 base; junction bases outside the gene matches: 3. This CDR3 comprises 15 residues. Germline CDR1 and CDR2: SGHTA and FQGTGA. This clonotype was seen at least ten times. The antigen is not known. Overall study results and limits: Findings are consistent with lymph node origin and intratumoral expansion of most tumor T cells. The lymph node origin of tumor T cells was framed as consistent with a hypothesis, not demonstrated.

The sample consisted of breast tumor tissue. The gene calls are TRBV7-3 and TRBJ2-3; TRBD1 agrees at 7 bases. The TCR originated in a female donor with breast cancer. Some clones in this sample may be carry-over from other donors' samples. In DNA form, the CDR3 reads TGTGCCAGCAGCTTATTCGGGACAGGCACAGATACGCAGTATTTT. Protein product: CASSLFGTGTDTQYF.